The rows below give T cell receptor beta chains drawn from one sample of a study of T cells in localized non-small cell lung cancer. Some clones are missing from TCRdb's copy, which holds only in-frame ones; the method was immunoSEQ multiplex PCR. The sample records roughly 76,000 clones, about three quarters being singletons. The sample consisted of PBMCs, taken before any cancer treatment. These receptors were collected from a man aged 35-75 years with stage II squamous cell lung carcinoma. Each CDR3 is given with its conserved first and last residue. A D gene is named only where the DNA matches it firmly. Clone size, where shown, is once, few, many, or a class for clones that have expanded.

D,size,J,V,DNA,CDR3
NA,NA,TRBJ2-7,TRBV29-1,TGCAGCGTAGCTGACACCTCCGAGCAGTACTTC,CSVADTSEQYF
TRBD1,NA,TRBJ2-5,TRBV5-1,TGCGCCAGCAGCGCCTCCGGGACAGGGGGAAAGACCCAGTACTTC,CASSASGTGGKTQYF
NA,few,TRBJ1-1,TRBV4-2,TGTGCCAGCAGCCAGAGATCGTCCGCGATGACTTTCTTT,CASSQRSSAMTFF
TRBD2,once,TRBJ2-5,TRBV7-9,TGTGCCAGCAGCACCCGACTACCGCTAGCGGGGGGGGAGACCCAGTACTTC,CASSTRLPLAGGETQYF
TRBD1,NA,TRBJ1-5,TRBV6-5,TGTGCCAGCAGCTTGGGACAGGGTTATCAGCCCCAGCATTTT,CASSLGQGYQPQHF
TRBD1,NA,TRBJ2-4,TRBV6-6,TGTGCCAGCAGTTACTCGGGACAGGGGAGTGGCATTCAGTACTTC,CASSYSGQGSGIQYF
NA,NA,TRBJ2-7,TRBV27,TGTGCCAGCAGTTCAACAGGGACCTACGAGCAGTACTTC,CASSSTGTYEQYF
NA,NA,TRBJ1-1,TRBV15,TGTGCCACCAGCAGAGGAGGGCGGGGATGGACTGAAGCTTTCTTT,CATSRGGRGWTEAFF
NA,NA,TRBJ2-7,TRBV7-9,TGTGCCAGCAGCTCTATTATGGGGGTTAACGAGCAGTACTTC,CASSSIMGVNEQYF
NA,NA,TRBJ1-3,TRBV30,TGTGCCTGGACCTACGTATCGGGGACTGGAAACACCATATATTTT,CAWTYVSGTGNTIYF
TRBD2,NA,TRBJ2-1,TRBV5-1,TGCGCCAGCAGCCTTCACCTTGGGACTACCCGTCGGGAGCAGTTCTTC,CASSLHLGTTRREQFF
TRBD1,NA,TRBJ1-1,TRBV5-1,TGCGCCAGCAGTCCCGGGACAGGGGGCTCAACTTTCTTT,CASSPGTGGSTFF
NA,few,TRBJ1-6,TRBV19,TGTGCCAGTAGTATAGAGAACCGGAACCCACCCCTCCACTTT,CASSIENRNPPLHF
NA,NA,TRBJ2-7,TRBV15,TGTGCCACCAGCAGATCAAGTACAGCGTACGAGCAGTACTTC,CATSRSSTAYEQYF
NA,NA,TRBJ1-2,TRBV6-5,TGTGCCAGCAGTTCGGGTGGGGGCGCCTATGGCTACACCTTC,CASSSGGGAYGYTF
NA,NA,TRBJ2-2,TRBV9,TGTGCCAGCAGCGTAGTAGCGAACACCGGGGAGCTGTTTTTT,CASSVVANTGELFF
TRBD2,NA,TRBJ2-7,TRBV9,TGTGCCAGCAGCGCACCGGGACTAGCCTACGAGCAGTACTTC,CASSAPGLAYEQYF
TRBD2,NA,TRBJ2-1,TRBV19,TGTGCCAGTAGTATAGAGGTGCAGCGGGGGCCCGAGATCTTC,CASSIEVQRGPEIF
NA,NA,TRBJ2-7,TRBV7-2,TGTGCCAGCACCTCTAGCCTGCTGAGGGGTGAGCAGTACTTC,CASTSSLLRGEQYF
NA,NA,TRBJ2-3,TRBV18,TGTGCCAGCTCACCACCGGTAGGAGATACGCAGTATTTT,CASSPPVGDTQYF
NA,NA,TRBJ2-1,TRBV4-1,TGCGCCAGCAGCTCAGACATCCGGAATGAGCAGTTCTTC,CASSSDIRNEQFF
TRBD2,NA,TRBJ2-5,TRBV28,TGTGCCAGCAGGAAACTAGCGGGGCAAGAGACCCAGTACTTC,CASRKLAGQETQYF
NA,once,TRBJ1-2,TRBV6-1,TGTGCCAGCAGTGAACCGGGGATAAGCCCTAACTATGGCTACACCTTC,CASSEPGISPNYGYTF
TRBD1,NA,TRBJ2-3,TRBV7-6,TGTGCCAGCAGCCGGGACAGGGCCCAGCAGAGTACGCAGTATTTT,CASSRDRAQQSTQYF
NA,NA,TRBJ2-7,TRBV4-2,TGTGCCAGCAGCCTGTACACAGGGAGCGAGCAGTACTTC,CASSLYTGSEQYF
TRBD1,NA,TRBJ1-6,TRBV5-5,TGTGCCAGCAGCCAAAGGACAGGGAGCAATTCACCCCTCCACTTT,CASSQRTGSNSPLHF
NA,many,TRBJ1-1,TRBV7-3,TGTGCCAGCAGCGTAGACTACAGGGCCACTGAAGCTTTCTTT,CASSVDYRATEAFF
TRBD1,NA,TRBJ1-5,TRBV5-4,TGTGCCAGCAGCTTTGGGACAGGGGACAAGCCCCAGCATTTT,CASSFGTGDKPQHF
NA,NA,TRBJ2-7,TRBV27,TGTGCCAGCAGTTCAATAGGTGGCGAGCAGTACTTC,CASSSIGGEQYF
NA,NA,TRBJ2-7,TRBV6-6,TGTGCCAGCAGTCCGCGGCAGGGAACCTACGAGCAGTACTTC,CASSPRQGTYEQYF
NA,NA,TRBJ1-2,TRBV5-8,TGTGCCAGCAGCCTGCTGGGAGTCAACTATGGCTACACCTTC,CASSLLGVNYGYTF
TRBD1,few,TRBJ2-4,TRBV30,TGTGCCTGGAACGGACAGGGGGCGCTGGGCAAAAACATTCAGTACTTC,CAWNGQGALGKNIQYF
TRBD1,NA,TRBJ1-2,TRBV5-6,TGTGCCAGCACCAAAAGCAGGGGGGACTATGGCTACACCTTC,CASTKSRGDYGYTF
NA,NA,TRBJ2-6,TRBV9,TGTGCCAGCACCCTGGGGGGACACACGAGCTCTGGGGCCAACGTCCTGACTTTC,CASTLGGHTSSGANVLTF
NA,NA,TRBJ2-7,TRBV10-3,TGTGCCATCAGTGAGTCGGGACGCAACTACGAGCAGTACTTC,CAISESGRNYEQYF
NA,NA,TRBJ2-7,TRBV6-6,TGTGCCAGCAGTTACTCGCGGACAGAGGAGCAGTACTTC,CASSYSRTEEQYF
NA,once,TRBJ2-5,TRBV4-2,TGTGCCAGCAGCCAAGATTCCAGCGGGCGGGGGACCCAGTACTTC,CASSQDSSGRGTQYF
NA,NA,TRBJ2-7,TRBV16,TGTGCCAGCAGCCAAGGGAAGGAGAAGCCGTACTTC,CASSQGKEKPYF
TRBD1,NA,TRBJ1-3,TRBV5-4,TGTGCCAGCAGCTTGCAGGGGGCGTCTGGAAACACCATATATTTT,CASSLQGASGNTIYF
TRBD1,NA,TRBJ1-1,TRBV27,TGTGCCAGCAGTCGTCGACAGGGTAGGAACACTGAAGCTTTCTTT,CASSRRQGRNTEAFF
NA,NA,TRBJ2-2,TRBV10-3,TGTGCCGCTGGGCGAGAAGGGTTCCAAGCCGGGGAGCTGTTTTTT,CAAGREGFQAGELFF